This is a list of T cell receptor beta chains from one sample in a study of tumor-infiltrating lymphocytes in primary liver carcinoma. TCRdb reprocessed the multiplex PCR reads via MiXCR and lists one record per CDR3 protein. The top ten hold 9.5% to 10% of the sample, which has 99,000 or so distinct CDR3 sequences, roughly 69% seen once. Specimen: liver tumor tissue from sampling region 5. The receptors derive from a woman aged 60 to 75 with primary liver carcinoma and hepatitis B virus infection. CDR3s include the opening cysteine and the closing phenylalanine or tryptophan. The order of the fields is V gene, clone size, CDR3 length, J gene, CDR3 protein. The size field is filled for only some rows; it gives once, few, many or a size class.

V: TRBV2; size: .; length: 16; J: TRBJ2-1; CDR3: CASSVTEPSSYNEQFF
V: TRBV6-1; size: .; length: 15; J: TRBJ2-3; CDR3: CASSHRDRVHNAQYF
V: TRBV5-1; size: .; length: 14; J: TRBJ2-2; CDR3: CASSLGWNTGELSF
V: TRBV6-4; size: many; length: 14; J: TRBJ2-3; CDR3: CASSERELSDTQYF
V: TRBV4-1; size: .; length: 16; J: TRBJ1-5; CDR3: CTSSATDRSLNQPQHF
V: TRBV5-5; size: once; length: 15; J: TRBJ2-5; CDR3: CAGSMGATGRETQYF
V: TRBV6-6; size: .; length: 15; J: TRBJ2-2; CDR3: CPSSYSGGVAGELFF
V: TRBV11-2; size: medium-sized; length: 13; J: TRBJ2-7; CDR3: CASSFQPGGEQYF
V: TRBV7-9; size: .; length: 14; J: TRBJ1-1; CDR3: CASSLGTGNTEAFF
V: TRBV5-1; size: .; length: 12; J: TRBJ1-1; CDR3: CASSDANTDAFF
V: TRBV29-1; size: many; length: 9; J: TRBJ1-1; CDR3: CSGGDEAFF
V: TRBV29-1; size: .; length: 14; J: TRBJ2-6; CDR3: CSVAPLTGASVLTF
V: TRBV20-1; size: once; length: 12; J: TRBJ2-5; CDR3: CSASQGEESQYF
V: TRBV20-1; size: few; length: 14; J: TRBJ2-3; CDR3: CSARGTSGMNTQYF
V: TRBV6-5; size: once; length: 18; J: TRBJ2-1; CDR3: CAINSRPPTSGKSNEQFF
V: TRBV6-2/TRBV6-3; size: many; length: 17; J: TRBJ2-1; CDR3: CASSTTFSGRSYNEQFF